This T cell receptor beta chain stems from a study of response to subunit inactivated influenza vaccine (dated by TCRdb to the late 2010s). With respect to the entire study: To follow how T cells responded to a trivalent subunit inactivated influenza vaccine, the researchers relied on deep quantitative profiling of the T cell receptor repertoire.

General study outcomes and caveats: It was suggested by the authors that each seasonal influenza vaccination may recruit only a limited number of new T cells.

The library was prepared using RT-PCR. Data came from an Illumina HiSeq 2500. TCRdb reworked the public reads: Q25 trimming with fastp, MiXCR clone assembly, productive beta chains retained. Rows are unified per CDR3 protein, each entry keeping the most common DNA and genes. This sample gives 450,000 to 500,000 distinct CDR3 sequences in total; about 10% of them show up just once. The ten largest clones capture about 12% of the sample. V sheds 5 bases and J sheds 15 bases, leaving 14 bases between their ends. From the germline V gene, CDR1 is SGHVS and CDR2 is FQNEAQ. Its CDR3 holds 12 amino acids, cysteine through phenylalanine. The retained sequence is limited to the CDR3, 36 bases, with the frame set at the first base. The label giving this sample's time point can be read as: 40 to 45 days after influenza vaccine administration. A word on this clonotype: The target of this receptor is not known. No clone much larger than this one lies a single base away; base qualities are absent.

The sequence was obtained from a man between 50 and 59 years old who received an inactivated influenza vaccine. Donor details come from another sample of the same person, matched by shared clones. The chain links TRBV7-8 with TRBJ1-6; a confident D gene designation cannot be given. Source: PBMCs from blood, taken more than 35 days after vaccination. The nucleotide sequence is TGTGCCAGCAGCGCACCCGGGAAGATCCTCCACTTT. It translates to CASSAPGKILHF. Reference TRBV7-8 and TRBJ1-6 proteins supply the regions before and after the CDR3; the full variable domain is: GAGVSQSPRYKVAKRGQDVALRCDPISGHVSLFWYQQALGQGPEFLTYFQNEAQLDKSGLPSDRFFAERPEGSVSTLKIQRTQQEDSAVYLCASSAPGKILHFGNGTRLTVT.